Each of the 23 T cell receptor beta chains below was sequenced from the same sample in a study of CD8 T cells in ankylosing spondylitis. TCRdb re-derived calls from the 5' RACE reads in MiXCR, one entry per CDR3 protein. This table holds some 140,000 distinct CDR3 sequences, 6% to 8.5% found once. Sample: blood, either unsorted or a sorted T cell fraction (not recorded which). These TCRs come from a female donor with ankylosing spondylitis or in good health (not recorded which).

This clonotype came up many times. The V and J genes are TRBV5-1 and TRBJ2-2; 7 bases map to TRBD1. CDR1 is SGHRS, CDR2 YFSETQ, per germline. The CDR3 extends over 15 amino acids. J gave up 4 bases and V 7 bases, and 10 bases lay outside the gene matches. The CDR3 here is CASRDSPRGTGELFF. CDR3 bases: TGCGCCAGCCGGGACAGCCCTCGGGGCACCGGGGAGCTGTTTTTT.

In this sample, this clonotype turned up many times. The chain employs TRBV20-1 and TRBJ1-5; 8 bases agree with TRBD1. Germline CDR1 DFQATT, CDR2 SNEGSKA (reference sequence). This CDR3 is 13 amino acids long. The V and J ends lost 7 bases and 1 base, in that order; junction bases with no gene match: 3. The DNA for the CDR3 is TGCAGTGTCGACAGGGGAAGCAATCAGCCCCAGCATTTT. Amino acids: CSVDRGSNQPQHF.

This clonotype came up many times. The chain is built from TRBV7-8 and TRBJ1-1; D might be TRBD1 (5 bases). Germline CDR1 and CDR2: SGHVS and FQNEAQ. V lost 2 bases to trimming and J lost 1 base, with 14 bases between them. This CDR3 comprises 16 residues. CDR3 DNA sequence: TGTGCCAGCAGCTTATCTCGGGTGGGGGGGAACACTGAAGCTTTCTTT. It is translated as CASSLSRVGGNTEAFF.

This clonotype was recorded many times. The chain has TRBV4-3 and TRBJ2-1; 10 bases match TRBD2. The CDR3 is 17 residues long. CDR1 and CDR2 (germline): LGHNA, YSLEER. Trimming cost V 6 bases and J 1 base; bases outside gene matches: 9. The DNA for the CDR3 is TGCGCCAGCAGTGAGACTAGCGGGTCTCCGTCCTACAATGAGCAGTTCTTC. As protein: CASSETSGSPSYNEQFF.

This sequence joins TRBV7-8 and TRBJ2-3; 8 nucleotides agree with TRBD2. Germline trimming cut 2 bases from V and 0 bases from J; bases unmatched to any gene: 4. The CDR3 has 16 amino acids. Germline values: CDR1 SGHVS, CDR2 FQNEAQ. DNA for the CDR3: TGTGCCAGCAGCTTAAGCGGGGGCACTAGCACAGATACGCAGTATTTT. This translates into CASSLSGGTSTDTQYF.

This clonotype was counted ten times or more. This chain uses TRBV2 with TRBJ2-1; TRBD2 might be the D (5 bases). Trimming removed 6 bases at V and 5 bases at J, with 11 bases between. The CDR3 sequence is 13 residues long. Germline CDR1 reads SNHLY; CDR2 reads FYNNEI. The CDR3 nucleotides read TGTGCCAGCAGCGGGGTTGAGGACAATGAGCAGTTCTTC. It specifies CASSGVEDNEQFF. Supplemented by reference TRBV2 and TRBJ2-1, the full variable domain reads EPEVTQTPSHQVTQMGQEVILRCVPISNHLYFYWYRQILGQKVEFLVSFYNNEISEKSEIFDDQFSVERPDGSNFTLKIRSTKLEDSAMYFCASSGVEDNEQFFGPGTRLTVL.

At least ten counts were recorded for this clonotype. The chain links TRBV20-1 to TRBJ1-2, with D perhaps matching TRBD1 (5 bases). With 4 bases removed from V and 8 bases from J, the gap between germline ends came to 11 bases. Germline V gene sequence: CDR1 DFQATT, CDR2 SNEGSKA (reference sequence). The CDR3 runs to 11 residues. CDR3 nucleotide sequence: TGCAGTGCTACACCTGGGGACGGCTACACCTTC. This codes for CSATPGDGYTF.

This clonotype was recorded once. A read error is possible here, since a much larger clone lies one base away. The chain has TRBV7-3 and TRBJ2-7; D is perhaps TRBD1 (5 bases). The CDR3 is 15 amino acids. Germline-derived CDR1 and CDR2 are SGHTA and FQGTGA. The CDR3 spells CGSSLNPSRVNEQYF. The CDR3 DNA is TGTGGCAGCAGTCTTAATCCGTCCAGGGTGAACGAGCAGTACTTC.

This clonotype was seen many times. The chain is built from TRBV7-8 and TRBJ1-2, with 9 nucleotides matching TRBD1. V dropped 5 bases and J dropped 2; count of bases not matched to a gene: 12. Per germline, CDR1 SGHVS and CDR2 FQNEAQ. The CDR3 has 17 amino acids. CDR3 sequence (DNA): TGTGCCAGCAGCACCTGGGACAGGGCGAGTGCGAACTATGGCTACACCTTC. It codes for CASSTWDRASANYGYTF.

The table lists this clonotype with many counts. The genes are TRBV7-6 and TRBJ1-5, with a possible D match to TRBD1 (5 bases). V was shortened by 1 base and J by 4 bases, with 11 bases between the two germline ends. This CDR3 spans 15 amino acids. Per the germline V gene, CDR1 is SGHVS and CDR2 is FNYEAQ. CDR3: CASSLDGTSNQPQHF. CDR3 coding DNA: TGTGCCAGCAGCTTAGACGGGACCAGTAATCAGCCCCAGCATTTT.

In its sample, this clonotype was seen many times. The chain couples TRBV12-3 or TRBV12-4 to TRBJ1-2, with 10 bases aligning to TRBD1. J was trimmed by 6 bases and V by 3 bases; bases with no gene match: 4. The CDR3 extends over 14 amino acids. CDR3 loop: CASSFGQGGNGYTF. The CDR3 coding sequence is TGTGCCAGCAGTTTCGGACAGGGGGGCAATGGCTACACCTTC.

This clonotype was seen repeatedly, ten times or more. The chain employs TRBV25-1 and TRBJ1-1, with TRBD1 matching over 12 bases. Germline loops: CDR1 MGHDK, CDR2 SYGVNS. The J segment lost 2 bases and the V segment lost 1 base, leaving 8 bases of the junction unmatched. CDR3 length: 18 amino acids. The CDR3 DNA sequence: TGTGCCAGCAGTGAATCTGTGGGACAGGGGGCCGGAAACACTGAAGCTTTCTTT. Translated, it gives CASSESVGQGAGNTEAFF.

Details on this clonotype: Given a much more abundant clone one base away, this may be a read error. V gene TRBV7-9 combines with J gene TRBJ1-1; D call uncertain. Trimming removed 4 bases at V and 4 bases at J, with 10 bases between. Germline V gene sequence: CDR1 SEHNR, CDR2 FQNEAQ (reference sequence). CDR3 length equals 13 residues. The CDR3 reads CASSSTRGTEAFF. DNA for the CDR3: TGTGCCAGCAGCTCAACCCGGGGCACTGAAGCTTTCTTT.

At least ten counts were recorded for this clonotype. V gene TRBV4-1 combines with J gene TRBJ2-2; D unclear. Trimming removed 0 bases from V and 10 bases from J, with 9 bases in between. Germline CDR1 MGHRA, CDR2 YSYEKL. The CDR3 runs to 13 residues. CDR3 amino acids: CASSQDSREELFF. DNA for the CDR3: TGCGCCAGCAGCCAAGATTCACGAGAGGAGCTGTTTTTT.

This clonotype has a count of ten or more. The genes are TRBV9 and TRBJ2-1, with 12 bases matching TRBD2. The length of the CDR3 is 15 residues. Germline lookup yields CDR1 SGDLS and CDR2 YYNGEE. With V trimmed by 0 bases and J by 8 bases, 3 bases remained unmatched. The CDR3 loop is CASSVAASGGDEQFF. DNA of the CDR3: TGTGCCAGCAGCGTAGCGGCTAGCGGGGGGGATGAGCAGTTCTTC.

The gene calls are TRBV11-2 and TRBJ2-2; the match to TRBD2 covers 8 bases. The CDR3 totals 15 residues. Germline CDR1 is SGHAT and CDR2 is FQNNGV. The junction had 5 bases not matched to a gene; V was cut back by 3 bases and J by 5 bases. In DNA form, the CDR3 reads TGTGCCAGCAGCTTCGGACTAGCACGAACCGGGGAGCTGTTTTTT. It is translated as CASSFGLARTGELFF.

This clonotype was detected ten times or more. The chain has TRBV20-1 and TRBJ2-2; 14 bases match TRBD2. The CDR3 contains 17 residues. The ends lost 3 bases at V and 1 base at J; junction bases unmatched: 4. Germline-derived CDR1 and CDR2 are DFQATT and SNEGSKA (reference sequence). The chain's CDR3 is CSASGLAGGQNTGELFF. Written as DNA, the CDR3 is TGCAGTGCTAGCGGACTAGCGGGGGGCCAGAACACCGGGGAGCTGTTTTTT.

This clonotype was counted at least ten times. The chain uses TRBV11-1 and TRBJ1-2; 9 positions agree with TRBD1. With 2 bases clipped from V and 6 bases from J, the junction kept 4 bases outside the gene matches. The germline CDR1 and CDR2 sequences are SGHAT and FQDESV (reference sequence). This CDR3 is built from 14 residues. Here the CDR3 DNA reads TGTGCCAGCAGCTTACGACAGGGGGTAAATGGCTACACCTTC. Translating it yields CASSLRQGVNGYTF.

This clonotype was counted many times. The chain is built from TRBV10-3 and TRBJ2-2; 9 positions match TRBD1. The CDR3 runs 13 residues. V was clipped by 6 bases and J by 6 bases; unmatched bases: 2. From germline, CDR1 is ENHRY and CDR2 SYGVKD. The CDR3 reads CAIRGQGSGELFF. CDR3 DNA: TGTGCCATCAGAGGACAGGGGTCCGGGGAGCTGTTTTTT.

In this sample, this clonotype turned up many times. The genes are TRBV6-1 and TRBJ2-1; no definite D call. There are 11 residues in the CDR3. Trimming shortened V by 5 bases and J by 8 bases, and 7 bases separated the two germline ends. Germline V lookup: CDR1 MNHNS, CDR2 SASEGT. The CDR3 is CASSLNYEQFF. DNA for the CDR3: TGTGCCAGCAGTTTGAACTATGAGCAGTTCTTC.

This clonotype was observed a handful of times. The chain has TRBV29-1 and TRBJ1-4; 8 bases align to TRBD1. With V trimmed by 7 bases and J by 8 bases, 12 bases remained unmatched. CDR1 is SQVTM, CDR2 ANQGSEA, per germline. This CDR3 is 14 amino acids long. CDR3 sequence reads: CSALAVQGAEKLFF. The CDR3 DNA follows: TGCAGCGCCCTGGCGGTGCAGGGGGCGGAAAAACTGTTTTTT.

This clonotype was detected ten times or more. Relative to the germline gene, one junction end is altered; a read error may explain this. The chain employs TRBV7-7 and TRBJ2-2; the D is unclear. This CDR3 has 13 residues. Germline V lookup: CDR1 SSHAT, CDR2 FNYEAQ (reference sequence). The CDR3 protein is CASSPGLAGELFF. The CDR3 DNA follows: TGTGCTAGCAGCCCGGGTCTGGCCGGGGAGCTGTTTTTT.

The rearrangement uses TRBV3-1 and TRBJ1-1; perhaps TRBD1 as D (6 bases). The CDR3 covers 16 residues. V lost 4 bases and J 1 base, leaving 16 bases between the germline ends. Germline CDR1 is LGHDT and CDR2 is YNNKEL (reference sequence). For the CDR3, the DNA is TGTGCCAGCAGCCCACTGGCAGGGGAGGGGAACACTGAAGCTTTCTTT. Protein: CASSPLAGEGNTEAFF.